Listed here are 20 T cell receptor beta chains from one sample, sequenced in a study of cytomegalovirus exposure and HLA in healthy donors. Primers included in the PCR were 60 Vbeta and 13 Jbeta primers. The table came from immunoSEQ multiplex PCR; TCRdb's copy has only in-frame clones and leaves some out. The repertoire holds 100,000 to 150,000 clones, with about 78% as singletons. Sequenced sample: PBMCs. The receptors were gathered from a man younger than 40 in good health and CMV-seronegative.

CDR3 nucleotide sequence: TGTGCCAGCAGTTCTTTAGCGGGGGGGCCGTATAGCGAGCAGTACTTC. It is translated as CASSSLAGGPYSEQYF. The chain is built from TRBV28 and TRBJ2-7; 11 bases line up with TRBD2. The CDR3 consists of 16 residues. The V segment lost 4 bases and the J segment 6 bases; nucleotides outside the gene matches: 11. From germline, CDR1 is MDHEN and CDR2 SYDVKM.

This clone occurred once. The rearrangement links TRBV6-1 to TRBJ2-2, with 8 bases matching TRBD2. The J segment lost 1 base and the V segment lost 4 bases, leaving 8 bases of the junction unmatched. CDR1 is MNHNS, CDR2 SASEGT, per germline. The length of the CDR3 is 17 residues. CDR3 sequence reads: CASSAAGGGGNTGELFF. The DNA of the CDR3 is TGTGCCAGCAGTGCCGCGGGGGGCGGGGGGAACACCGGGGAGCTGTTTTTT.

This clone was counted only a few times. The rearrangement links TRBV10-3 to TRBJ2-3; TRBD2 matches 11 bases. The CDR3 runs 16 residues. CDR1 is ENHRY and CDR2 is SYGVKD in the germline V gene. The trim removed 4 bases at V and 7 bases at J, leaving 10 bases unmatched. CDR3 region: CAISGASGGRGNTQYF. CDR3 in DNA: TGTGCCATCAGTGGGGCTAGCGGGGGGAGGGGAAATACGCAGTATTTT.

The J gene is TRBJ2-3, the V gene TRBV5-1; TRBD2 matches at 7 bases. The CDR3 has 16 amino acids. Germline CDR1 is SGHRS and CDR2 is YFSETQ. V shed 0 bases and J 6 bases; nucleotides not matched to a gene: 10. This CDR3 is CASSLGLVAGGDTQYF. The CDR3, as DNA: TGCGCCAGCAGCTTGGGCCTGGTAGCGGGTGGGGATACGCAGTATTTT.

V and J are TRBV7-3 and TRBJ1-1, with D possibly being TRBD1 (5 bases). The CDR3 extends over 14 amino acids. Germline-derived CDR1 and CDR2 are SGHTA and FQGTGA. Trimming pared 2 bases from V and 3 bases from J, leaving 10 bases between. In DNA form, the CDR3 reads TGTGCCAGCAGCTTATCCGGGGGGGACACTGAAGCTTTCTTT. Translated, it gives CASSLSGGDTEAFF.

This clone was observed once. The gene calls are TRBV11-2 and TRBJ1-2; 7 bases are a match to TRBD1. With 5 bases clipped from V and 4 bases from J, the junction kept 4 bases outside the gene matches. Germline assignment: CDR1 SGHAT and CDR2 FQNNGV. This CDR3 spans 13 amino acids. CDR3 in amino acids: CASSKGTAYGYTF. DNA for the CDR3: TGTGCCAGCAGCAAAGGGACAGCCTATGGCTACACCTTC. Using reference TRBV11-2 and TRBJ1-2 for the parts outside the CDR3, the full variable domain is EAGVAQSPRYKIIEKRQSVAFWCNPISGHATLYWYQQILGQGPKLLIQFQNNGVVDDSQLPKDRFSAERLKGVDSTLKIQPAKLEDSAVYLCASSKGTAYGYTFGSGTRLTVV.

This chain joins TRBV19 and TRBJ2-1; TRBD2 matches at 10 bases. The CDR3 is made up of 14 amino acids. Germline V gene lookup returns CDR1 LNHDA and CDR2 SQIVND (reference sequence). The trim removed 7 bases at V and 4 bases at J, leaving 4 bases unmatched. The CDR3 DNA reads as TGTGCCAGTAACCCGGGACTAGCGTACAATGAGCAGTTCTTC. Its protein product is CASNPGLAYNEQFF.

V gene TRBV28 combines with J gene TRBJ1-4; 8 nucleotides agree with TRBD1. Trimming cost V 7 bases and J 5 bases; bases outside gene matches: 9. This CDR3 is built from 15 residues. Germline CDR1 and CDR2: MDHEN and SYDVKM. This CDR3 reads CASILGQGENEKLFF. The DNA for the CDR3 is TGTGCCAGCATCCTCGGACAGGGCGAAAATGAAAAACTGTTTTTT. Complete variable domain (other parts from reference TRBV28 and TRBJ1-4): DVKVTQSSRYLVKRTGEKVFLECVQDMDHENMFWYRQDPGLGLRLIYFSYDVKMKEKGDIPEGYSVSREKKERFSLILESASTNQTSMYLCASILGQGENEKLFFGSGTQLSVL.

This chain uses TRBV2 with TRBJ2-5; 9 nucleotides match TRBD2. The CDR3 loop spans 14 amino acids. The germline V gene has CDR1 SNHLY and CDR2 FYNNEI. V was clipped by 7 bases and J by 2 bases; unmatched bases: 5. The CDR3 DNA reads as TGTGCCAGCACGATTAGCGGGGGTCAAGAGACCCAGTACTTC. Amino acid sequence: CASTISGGQETQYF.

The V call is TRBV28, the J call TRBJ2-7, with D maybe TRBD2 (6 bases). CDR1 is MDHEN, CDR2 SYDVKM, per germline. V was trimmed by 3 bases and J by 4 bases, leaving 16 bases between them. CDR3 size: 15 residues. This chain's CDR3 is CASSFAGSLTYEQYF. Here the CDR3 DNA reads TGTGCCAGCAGTTTCGCGGGATCCCTCACTTACGAGCAGTACTTC. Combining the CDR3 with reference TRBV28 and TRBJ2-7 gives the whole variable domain DVKVTQSSRYLVKRTGEKVFLECVQDMDHENMFWYRQDPGLGLRLIYFSYDVKMKEKGDIPEGYSVSREKKERFSLILESASTNQTSMYLCASSFAGSLTYEQYFGPGTRLTVT.

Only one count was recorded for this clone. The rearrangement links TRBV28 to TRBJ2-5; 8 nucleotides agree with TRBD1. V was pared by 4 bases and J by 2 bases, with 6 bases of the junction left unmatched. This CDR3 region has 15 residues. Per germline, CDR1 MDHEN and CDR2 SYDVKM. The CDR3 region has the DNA TGTGCCAGCAGTTCACCCGGACAGGGTCAAGAGACCCAGTACTTC. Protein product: CASSSPGQGQETQYF.

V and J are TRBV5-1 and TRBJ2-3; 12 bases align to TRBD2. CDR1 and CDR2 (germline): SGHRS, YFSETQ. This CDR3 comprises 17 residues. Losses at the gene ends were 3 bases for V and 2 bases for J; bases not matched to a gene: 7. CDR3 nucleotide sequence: TGCGCCAGCAGCTCTCTGACTAGCGGGGGCCTCACAGATACGCAGTATTTT. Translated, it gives CASSSLTSGGLTDTQYF.

The CDR3 spells CASSMRDSLILINTGELFF. In DNA form, the CDR3 reads TGTGCCAGCAGCATGCGGGATTCGCTGATTTTAATTAACACCGGGGAGCTGTTTTTT. This chain joins TRBV21-1 and TRBJ2-2; the DNA was not used to check the table's D call, TRBD2. TRBV21-1 is recorded as a pseudogene. The CDR3 totals 19 residues.

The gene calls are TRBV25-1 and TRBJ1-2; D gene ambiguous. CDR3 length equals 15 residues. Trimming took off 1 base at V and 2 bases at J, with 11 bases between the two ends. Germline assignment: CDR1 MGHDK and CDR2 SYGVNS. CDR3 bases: TGTGCCAGCAGTGAATTGGGCGAGTTGAACTATGGCTACACCTTC. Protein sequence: CASSELGELNYGYTF.

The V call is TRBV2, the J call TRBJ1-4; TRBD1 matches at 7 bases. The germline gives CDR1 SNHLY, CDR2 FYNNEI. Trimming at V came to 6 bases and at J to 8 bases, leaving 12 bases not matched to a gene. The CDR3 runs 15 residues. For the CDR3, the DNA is TGTGCCAGCAGCTATGACCAGGGGGTACAAGAAAAACTGTTTTTT. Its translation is CASSYDQGVQEKLFF.

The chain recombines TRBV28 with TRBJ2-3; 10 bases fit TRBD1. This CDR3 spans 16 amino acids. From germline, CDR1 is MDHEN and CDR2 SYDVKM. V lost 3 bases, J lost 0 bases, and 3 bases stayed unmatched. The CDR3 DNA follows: TGTGCCAGCAGTTTGCCGGGACAGGGGAGCACAGATACGCAGTATTTT. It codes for CASSLPGQGSTDTQYF.

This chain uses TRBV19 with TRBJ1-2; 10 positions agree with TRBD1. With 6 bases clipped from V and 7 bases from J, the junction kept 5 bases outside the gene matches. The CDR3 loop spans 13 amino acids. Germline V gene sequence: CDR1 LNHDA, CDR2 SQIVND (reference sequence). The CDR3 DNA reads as TGTGCCAGTAGGACAGGGGGCAATAGTGGCTACACCTTC. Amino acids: CASRTGGNSGYTF.

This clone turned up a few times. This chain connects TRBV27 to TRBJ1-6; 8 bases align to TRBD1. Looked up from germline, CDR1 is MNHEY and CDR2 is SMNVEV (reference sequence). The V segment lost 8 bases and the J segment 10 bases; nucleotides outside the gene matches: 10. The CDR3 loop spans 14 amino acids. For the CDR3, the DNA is TGTGCCAGCGGACAGGGAACCCCGGGATCACCCCTCCACTTT. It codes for CASGQGTPGSPLHF.

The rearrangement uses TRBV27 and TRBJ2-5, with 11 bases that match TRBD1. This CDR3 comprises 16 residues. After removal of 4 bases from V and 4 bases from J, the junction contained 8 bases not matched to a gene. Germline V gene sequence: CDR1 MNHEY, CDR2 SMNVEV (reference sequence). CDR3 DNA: TGTGCCAGCAGTTCCGGGACAGGGGGTTACGGAGAGACCCAGTACTTC. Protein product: CASSSGTGGYGETQYF.

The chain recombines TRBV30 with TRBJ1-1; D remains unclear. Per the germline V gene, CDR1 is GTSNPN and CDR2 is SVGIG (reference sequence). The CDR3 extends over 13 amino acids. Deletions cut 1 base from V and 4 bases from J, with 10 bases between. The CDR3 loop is CAWSDYSGTEAFF. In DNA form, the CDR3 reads TGTGCCTGGAGTGATTATTCGGGCACTGAAGCTTTCTTT.